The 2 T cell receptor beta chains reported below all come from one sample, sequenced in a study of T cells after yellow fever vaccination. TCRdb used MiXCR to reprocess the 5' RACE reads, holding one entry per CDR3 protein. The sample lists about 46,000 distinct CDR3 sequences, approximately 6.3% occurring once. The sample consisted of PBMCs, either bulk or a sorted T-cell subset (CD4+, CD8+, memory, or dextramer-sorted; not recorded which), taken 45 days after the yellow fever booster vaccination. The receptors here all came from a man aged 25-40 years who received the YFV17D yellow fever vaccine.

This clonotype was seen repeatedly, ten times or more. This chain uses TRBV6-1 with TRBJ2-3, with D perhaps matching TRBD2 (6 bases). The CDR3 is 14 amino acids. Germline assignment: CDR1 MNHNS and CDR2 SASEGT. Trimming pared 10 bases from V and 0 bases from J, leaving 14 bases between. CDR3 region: CATEHGTSTDTQYF. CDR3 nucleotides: TGTGCCACCGAGCACGGGACTAGCACAGATACGCAGTATTTT.

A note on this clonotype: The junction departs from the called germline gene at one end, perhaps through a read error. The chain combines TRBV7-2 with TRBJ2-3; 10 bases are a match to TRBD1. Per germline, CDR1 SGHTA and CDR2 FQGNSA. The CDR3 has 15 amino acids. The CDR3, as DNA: TGTGCCAGCAGCTTGACAGGGGGCACCACAGATGCGCAGTATTTT. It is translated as CASSLTGGTTDAQYF.